This TCR beta chain appears in the sequencing data of a study of T cells in Graves' hyperthyroidism and ophthalmopathy. Study results and limitations: From stable hyperthyroidism, ophthalmopathy was separated by a 13 V-J model.

As regards this clonotype: The antigen remains undetermined.

Germline V gene data show CDR1 as LNHNV and CDR2 as YYDKDF (reference sequence). The CDR3 totals 17 residues. The germline V and J ends were trimmed by 1 base and 0 bases, with 10 bases remaining between them. Amplification yielded TCR beta CDR3 regions, with RNA transcripts as the source. The HTBI primer set was used in a first-round RT-PCR of the TCR CDR3. In TCRdb, the multiplex PCR reads were re-called with MiXCR into one record per CDR3 protein. Of 600,000 to 800,000 distinct CDR3 sequences listed, over 35% are singletons. This chain links TRBV15 with TRBJ1-6; possible D gene TRBD1, 6 bases. The TCR originated in a woman between 40 and 55 years old with Graves' hyperthyroidism. Sequencing was carried out using blood. The CDR3 is CATSRAGASSYNSPLHF. The CDR3 nucleotides read TGTGCCACCAGCAGAGCAGGGGCCAGCTCCTATAATTCACCCCTCCACTTT.